The 27 T cell receptor beta chains presented below share a single source sample, sequenced in a study of beta chain features in type 1 diabetes. Expressed TCRB transcripts were sequenced because the isolated RNA had all been reverse transcribed beforehand. Profiling relied on immunoSEQ multiplex PCR, and the TCRdb table lists in-frame clones only, not all of them. The sample shows 400,000 to 600,000 clones, roughly 30% of them seen only once. Sequenced sample: naive CD4+ T cells from blood. Receptor source: a man aged 18 to 29 in good health.

This clone has only a few counts. In the same sample, other DNA sequences code for this CDR3. The rearrangement joins TRBV29-1 to TRBJ2-1, with D possibly TRBD2 on 6 matching bases. This CDR3 region has 12 residues. V dropped 3 bases and J dropped 6 bases, with 9 bases sitting between them. Germline assignment: CDR1 SQVTM and CDR2 ANQGSEA. CDR3 loop: CSVEAGSNEQFF. CDR3 DNA sequence: TGCAGCGTTGAGGCGGGAAGCAATGAGCAGTTCTTC.

The chain couples TRBV5-1 to TRBJ2-6; possibly TRBD1 for D (5 bases). V lost 0 bases and J lost 2, with 9 bases in between. The CDR3 has 16 amino acids. CDR1 and CDR2 from the germline V gene are SGHRS and YFSETQ. CDR3 sequence: CASSLEGRAGANVLTF. CDR3 DNA sequence: TGCGCCAGCAGCTTGGAGGGCAGGGCTGGGGCCAACGTCCTGACTTTC.

The chain combines TRBV7-9 with TRBJ2-5, with D hard to call. Trimming left V 6 bases short and J 5 bases short, with 13 bases between. Germline V gene lookup returns CDR1 SEHNR and CDR2 FQNEAQ (reference sequence). The CDR3 totals 13 residues. In DNA, the CDR3 is TGTGCCAGCAGTCTCGATGATGGGGAGACCCAGTACTTC. Amino acid sequence: CASSLDDGETQYF. Together with reference TRBV7-9 and TRBJ2-5, the CDR3 gives the full variable domain: DTGVSQNPRHKITKRGQNVTFRCDPISEHNRLYWYRQTLGQGPEFLTYFQNEAQLEKSRLLSDRFSAERPKGSFSTLEIQRTEQGDSAMYLCASSLDDGETQYFGPGTRLLVL.

This clone has only a few counts. This chain joins TRBV18 and TRBJ2-7; 9 bases agree with TRBD1. CDR1 and CDR2 (germline): KGHSH, LQKENI. The junction had 7 bases not matched to a gene; V was cut back by 6 bases and J by 1 base. The CDR3 has 15 amino acids. The CDR3 region is CASSQSGTGSYEQYF. CDR3 nucleotides: TGTGCCAGCTCTCAGTCCGGGACAGGGTCCTACGAGCAGTACTTC.

The rearrangement links TRBV21-1 to TRBJ2-7; the table calls TRBD1, which could not be checked here. TRBV21-1 is termed a pseudogene. CDR3 length: 16 residues. CDR3: CASSKGGDRVGYEQYF. CDR3 coding DNA: TGTGCCAGCAGCAAAGGAGGGGACAGGGTCGGTTACGAGCAGTACTTC.

V and J are TRBV18 and TRBJ2-3; D gene uncertain. The CDR3 length is 14 residues. Germline V lookup: CDR1 KGHSH, CDR2 LQKENI. Trimming pared 1 base from V and 4 bases from J, leaving 9 bases between. CDR3 DNA: TGTGCCAGCTCACCACTAATAGACTCAGATACGCAGTATTTT. Its translation: CASSPLIDSDTQYF.

This clone was seen a handful of times. This chain uses TRBV7-2 with TRBJ2-5, with TRBD1 matching 10 bases. With 5 bases clipped from V and 5 bases from J, the junction kept 5 bases outside the gene matches. Germline V gene sequence: CDR1 SGHTA, CDR2 FQGNSA. The CDR3 is made up of 14 amino acids. As DNA, the CDR3 is TGTGCCAGCAGCCGACGGGACAGGGGTGAGACCCAGTACTTC. Its translation: CASSRRDRGETQYF.

This clone was recorded a few times. This sequence joins TRBV5-8 and TRBJ2-5; 7 bases agree with TRBD1. The ends lost 4 bases at V and 2 bases at J; junction bases unmatched: 2. Per the germline V gene, CDR1 is SGHTS and CDR2 is YDEGEE. The CDR3 has 13 amino acids. CDR3 in DNA: TGTGCCAGCAGCCTGGGACAGCAAGAGACCCAGTACTTC. This sequence encodes CASSLGQQETQYF.

V and J are TRBV7-9 and TRBJ2-5, with D tentatively TRBD1 (7 bases). Between the trimmed V and J ends, which lost 0 bases and 7 bases, there was a span of 15 bases. The germline V gene has CDR1 SEHNR and CDR2 FQNEAQ (reference sequence). The CDR3 sequence is 15 residues long. CDR3 nucleotide sequence: TGTGCCAGCAGCTTAGCGGAGGGGGCGCCGGGGACCCAGTACTTC. Translation: CASSLAEGAPGTQYF.

This clone was picked up one time. This chain connects TRBV9 to TRBJ2-7; TRBD2 is a possible D gene (5 bases). Trimming left V 1 base short and J 7 bases short, with 15 bases between. The CDR3 is 14 amino acids. The germline V gene has CDR1 SGDLS and CDR2 YYNGEE. The CDR3 protein is CASSVSLASREQYF. For the CDR3, the DNA is TGTGCCAGCAGCGTAAGTCTAGCTAGTCGGGAGCAGTACTTC.

The chain carries TRBV9 and TRBJ2-1; 9 bases are shared with TRBD2. The ends lost 0 bases at V and 7 bases at J; junction bases unmatched: 5. CDR3 length equals 15 residues. The germline gives CDR1 SGDLS, CDR2 YYNGEE. CDR3 nucleotide sequence: TGTGCCAGCAGCGTAGGTCAGCGGGAGGAAAATGAGCAGTTCTTC. It codes for CASSVGQREENEQFF.

The chain employs TRBV10-3 and TRBJ2-2; the D is unclear. The V gene's germline CDR1 is ENHRY and CDR2 SYGVKD. The CDR3 extends over 14 amino acids. The ends were cut back, 6 bases at V and 0 bases at J, with 8 bases in the middle. CDR3 DNA sequence: TGTGCCATCAGAAGGCCATCGAACACCGGGGAGCTGTTTTTT. Amino acid sequence: CAIRRPSNTGELFF.

This clone was observed a handful of times. V gene TRBV7-9 combines with J gene TRBJ2-5; D remains ambiguous. Between the trimmed V and J ends, which lost 1 base and 4 bases, there was a span of 10 bases. CDR1 is SEHNR and CDR2 is FQNEAQ in the germline V gene (reference sequence). This CDR3 region has 14 residues. The CDR3 sequence: CASSLGSRRETQYF. The CDR3 DNA is TGTGCCAGCAGCTTAGGCAGTCGGCGAGAGACCCAGTACTTC.

This chain joins TRBV5-6 and TRBJ2-7, with a tentative D call TRBD2 (5 bases). Germline V gives CDR1 SGHDT, CDR2 YYEEEE. The CDR3 totals 14 residues. Trimming removed 1 base from V and 3 bases from J, with 11 bases in between. The chain's CDR3 is CASSLTGELYEQYF. For the CDR3, the DNA is TGTGCCAGCAGCTTGACCGGGGAGCTCTACGAGCAGTACTTC.

Of note for this clone: This sample includes further DNA sequences coding for the same CDR3. CDR3 sequence (DNA): TGTGCCAGCGTCACGGGAGGGCAAGAGACCCAGTACTTC. It specifies CASVTGGQETQYF. The rearrangement uses TRBV2 and TRBJ2-5, with TRBD2 matching over 8 bases. V trimming: 8 bases; J trimming: 2 bases; junction bases outside the gene matches: 4. Germline V gives CDR1 SNHLY, CDR2 FYNNEI. This CDR3 is 13 amino acids long.

Turning to this clone: This same CDR3 is encoded by further DNA sequences in the sample. The rearrangement links TRBV7-9 to TRBJ2-5, with D unclear. The V gene's germline CDR1 is SEHNR and CDR2 FQNEAQ (reference sequence). Trimming stripped 0 bases from V and 4 bases from J, with 9 bases between. The CDR3 length is 14 residues. In nucleotides, the CDR3 is TGTGCCAGCAGCTTAGCAAGGAGAACAGAGACCCAGTACTTC. Amino acids: CASSLARRTETQYF.

The rearrangement links TRBV29-1 to TRBJ1-1; D remains unclear. Trimming cost V 5 bases and J 0 bases, with 10 bases left between them. The CDR3 length is 13 residues. From germline, CDR1 is SQVTM and CDR2 ANQGSEA. The CDR3 loop is CSVWGRMNTEAFF. CDR3 bases: TGCAGCGTTTGGGGTCGGATGAACACTGAAGCTTTCTTT.

The chain joins TRBV9 to TRBJ2-5, with 11 bases aligning to TRBD2. CDR1 SGDLS and CDR2 YYNGEE come from the germline V gene. V was clipped by 3 bases and J by 2 bases; unmatched bases: 3. The CDR3 length is 15 residues. This CDR3 is CASSGLAGGQETQYF. In nucleotides, the CDR3 is TGTGCCAGCAGCGGATTAGCGGGAGGGCAAGAGACCCAGTACTTC.

This clone appeared a few times. The chain recombines TRBV25-1 with TRBJ1-5; D ambiguous. The CDR3 sequence is 15 residues long. Deletions cut 1 base from V and 7 bases from J, with 14 bases between. Germline V lookup: CDR1 MGHDK, CDR2 SYGVNS. The CDR3 here is CASSESGGSSQPQHF. CDR3 nucleotides: TGTGCCAGCAGTGAATCAGGAGGGTCTAGCCAGCCCCAGCATTTT.

The rearrangement links TRBV7-3 to TRBJ2-1; D ambiguous. CDR1 is SGHTA, CDR2 FQGTGA, per germline. V was clipped by 1 base and J by 0 bases, with 7 bases between them. The CDR3 has 15 amino acids. CDR3 sequence (DNA): TGTGCCAGCAGCTTAAGACTGAGCTCCTACAATGAGCAGTTCTTC. This sequence encodes CASSLRLSSYNEQFF.

This chain joins TRBV9 and TRBJ2-5, with TRBD1 matching over 10 bases. The J segment lost 2 bases and the V segment lost 0 bases, leaving 4 bases of the junction unmatched. Germline values: CDR1 SGDLS, CDR2 YYNGEE. The CDR3 covers 16 residues. In DNA, the CDR3 is TGTGCCAGCAGCGTAGGGGACAGGGGCCGTCAAGAGACCCAGTACTTC. Its protein product is CASSVGDRGRQETQYF.

The chain uses TRBV4-1 and TRBJ2-1, with 9 bases identical to TRBD2. Losses at the gene ends were 0 bases for V and 5 bases for J; bases not matched to a gene: 11. Per the germline V gene, CDR1 is MGHRA and CDR2 is YSYEKL. The CDR3 contains 18 residues. CDR3 sequence (DNA): TGCGCCAGCAGCCAAGATTTCGGGGCTAGCGGGATTAACAATGAGCAGTTCTTC. Translation: CASSQDFGASGINNEQFF.

This clone was observed a handful of times. V usage is TRBV30 and J usage is TRBJ2-5; 9 nucleotides agree with TRBD2. This CDR3 has 14 amino acids. Germline CDR1 reads GTSNPN; CDR2 reads SVGIG (reference sequence). After removal of 0 bases from V and 5 bases from J, the junction contained 4 bases not matched to a gene. CDR3 in amino acids: CAWSVGLATETQYF. CDR3 DNA sequence: TGTGCCTGGAGTGTAGGACTAGCGACGGAGACCCAGTACTTC.

The chain employs TRBV30 and TRBJ1-5; 8 bases fit TRBD1. Trimming cost V 3 bases and J 9 bases; bases outside gene matches: 4. This CDR3 has 12 residues. Germline-derived CDR1 and CDR2 are GTSNPN and SVGIG (reference sequence). CDR3 residues: CAWSEDRAPQHF. CDR3 DNA sequence: TGTGCCTGGAGCGAGGACAGGGCGCCCCAGCATTTT.

The genes are TRBV19 and TRBJ2-7; D unclear. There are 13 residues in the CDR3. Germline-derived CDR1 and CDR2 are LNHDA and SQIVND (reference sequence). The CDR3 nucleotides are TGTGCGTCTCGAGACCGCGTGAGCTACGAGCAGTACTTC. Protein sequence: CASRDRVSYEQYF.

The chain carries TRBV10-3 and TRBJ2-1, with D perhaps being TRBD1 or TRBD2 (5 bases each). The CDR3 loop spans 11 amino acids. V lost 9 bases to trimming and J lost 6 bases, with 9 bases between them. Looked up from germline, CDR1 is ENHRY and CDR2 is SYGVKD. The CDR3 bases are TGTGCCATGGGGGTGGGCAATGAGCAGTTCTTC. Translation: CAMGVGNEQFF.

This clone was seen a few times. The rearrangement joins TRBV13 to TRBJ2-2; 10 positions match TRBD1. After removal of 5 bases from V and 3 bases from J, the junction contained 6 bases not matched to a gene. This CDR3 contains 16 residues. Germline V gives CDR1 PRHDT, CDR2 FYEKMQ (reference sequence). The CDR3 spells CASSNSGTGDTGELFF. The CDR3 DNA sequence: TGTGCCAGCAGCAATTCCGGGACAGGGGACACCGGGGAGCTGTTTTTT.